The present entry profiles one T cell receptor beta chain with its context. Its antigen is not identified. Each cDNA molecule carried a unique molecular identifier. TCRdb re-analysed the 5' RACE reads in MiXCR, keeping a single row per CDR3 protein. The table has about 71,000 distinct CDR3 sequences, over 10% seen once. V lost 1 base to trimming and J lost 2 bases, with 6 bases between them. Germline V gene lookup returns CDR1 SGHTA and CDR2 FQGNSA. The CDR3 extends over 13 amino acids. This entry comes from a study of early T cells in non-severe SARS-CoV-2 infection. Whole-study context: Bulk RNA from unsorted whole blood was sequenced; chains were unpaired. Study-level findings and limits: Sequences matched to VDJdb favored anti-spike CD8 responses, while private and CD4 specificities were missed.

The receptor was isolated from an adult who was a healthcare worker with PCR-confirmed SARS-CoV-2 infection or an uninfected control (not recorded which). V and J are TRBV7-2 and TRBJ2-7; D gene uncertain. Sample: whole blood, taken at baseline. For the CDR3, the DNA is TGTGCCAGCAGCTTAGAGGGAACCTACGAGCAGTACTTC. It codes for CASSLEGTYEQYF.